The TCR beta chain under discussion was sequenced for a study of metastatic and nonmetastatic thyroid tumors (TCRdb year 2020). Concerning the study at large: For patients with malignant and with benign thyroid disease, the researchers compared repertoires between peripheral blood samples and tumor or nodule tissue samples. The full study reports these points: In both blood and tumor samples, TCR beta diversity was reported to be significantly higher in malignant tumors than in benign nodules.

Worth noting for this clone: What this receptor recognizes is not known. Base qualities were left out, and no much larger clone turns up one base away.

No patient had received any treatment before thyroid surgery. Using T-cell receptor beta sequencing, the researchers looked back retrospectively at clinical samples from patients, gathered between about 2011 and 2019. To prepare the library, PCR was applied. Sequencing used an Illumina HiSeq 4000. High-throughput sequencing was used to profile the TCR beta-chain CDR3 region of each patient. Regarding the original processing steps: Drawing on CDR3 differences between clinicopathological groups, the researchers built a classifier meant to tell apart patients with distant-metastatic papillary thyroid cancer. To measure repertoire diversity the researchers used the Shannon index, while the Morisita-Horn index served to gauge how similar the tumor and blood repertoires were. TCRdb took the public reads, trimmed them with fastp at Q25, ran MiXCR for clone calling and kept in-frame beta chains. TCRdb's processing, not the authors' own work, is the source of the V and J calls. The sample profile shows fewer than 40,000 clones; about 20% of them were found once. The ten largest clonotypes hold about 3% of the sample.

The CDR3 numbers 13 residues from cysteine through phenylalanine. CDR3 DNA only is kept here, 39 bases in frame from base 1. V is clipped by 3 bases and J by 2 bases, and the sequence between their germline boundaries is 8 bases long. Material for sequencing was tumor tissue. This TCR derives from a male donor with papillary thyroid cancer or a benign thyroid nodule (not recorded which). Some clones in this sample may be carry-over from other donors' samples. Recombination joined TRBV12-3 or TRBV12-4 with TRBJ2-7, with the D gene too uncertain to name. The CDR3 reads CASSLVSTYEQYF. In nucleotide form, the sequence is TGTGCCAGCAGTTTGGTTAGTACCTACGAGCAGTACTTC.